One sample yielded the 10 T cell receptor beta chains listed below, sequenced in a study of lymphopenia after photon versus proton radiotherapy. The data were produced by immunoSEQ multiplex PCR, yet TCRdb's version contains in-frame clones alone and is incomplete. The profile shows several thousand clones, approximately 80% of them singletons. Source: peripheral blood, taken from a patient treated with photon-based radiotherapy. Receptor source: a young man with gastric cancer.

CDR3 residues: CASSIDWGQAKFYGYTF. Written as DNA, the CDR3 is TGTGCCAGTAGTATAGATTGGGGACAGGCGAAGTTCTATGGCTACACCTTC. The genes are TRBV19 and TRBJ1-2, with TRBD1 matching over 8 bases. This CDR3 spans 17 amino acids. J was trimmed by 4 bases and V by 0 bases; bases with no gene match: 10. The V gene's germline CDR1 is LNHDA and CDR2 SQIVND (reference sequence).

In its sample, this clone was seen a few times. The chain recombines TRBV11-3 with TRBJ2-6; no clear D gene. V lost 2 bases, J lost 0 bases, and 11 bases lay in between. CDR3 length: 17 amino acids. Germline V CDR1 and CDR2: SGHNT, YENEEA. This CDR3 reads CASSLRPGDSGANVLTF. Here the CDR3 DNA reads TGTGCCAGCAGCTTAAGGCCAGGAGACTCTGGGGCCAACGTCCTGACTTTC.

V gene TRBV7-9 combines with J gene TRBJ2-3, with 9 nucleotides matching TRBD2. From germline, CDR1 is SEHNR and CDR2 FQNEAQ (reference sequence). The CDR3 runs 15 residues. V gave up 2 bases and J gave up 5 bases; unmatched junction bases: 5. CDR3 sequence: CASSLILAGGDTQYF. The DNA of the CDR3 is TGTGCCAGCAGCTTAATACTAGCGGGTGGAGATACGCAGTATTTT. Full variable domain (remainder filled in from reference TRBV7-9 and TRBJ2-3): DTGVSQNPRHKITKRGQNVTFRCDPISEHNRLYWYRQTLGQGPEFLTYFQNEAQLEKSRLLSDRFSAERPKGSFSTLEIQRTEQGDSAMYLCASSLILAGGDTQYFGPGTRLTVL.

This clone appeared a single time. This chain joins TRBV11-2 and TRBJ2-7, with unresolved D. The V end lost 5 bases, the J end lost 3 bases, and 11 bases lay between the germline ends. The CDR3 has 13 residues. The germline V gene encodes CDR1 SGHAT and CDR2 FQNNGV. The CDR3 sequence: CASSLQDGYEQYF. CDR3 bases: TGTGCCAGCAGCCTCCAGGACGGCTACGAGCAGTACTTC. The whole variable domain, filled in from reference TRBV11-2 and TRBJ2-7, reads EAGVAQSPRYKIIEKRQSVAFWCNPISGHATLYWYQQILGQGPKLLIQFQNNGVVDDSQLPKDRFSAERLKGVDSTLKIQPAKLEDSAVYLCASSLQDGYEQYFGPGTRLTVT.

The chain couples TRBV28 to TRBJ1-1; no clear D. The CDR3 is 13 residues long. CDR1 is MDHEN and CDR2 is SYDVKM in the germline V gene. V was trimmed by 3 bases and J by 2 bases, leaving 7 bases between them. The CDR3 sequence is CASSFAKNTEAFF. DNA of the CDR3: TGTGCCAGCAGTTTTGCCAAAAACACTGAAGCTTTCTTT.

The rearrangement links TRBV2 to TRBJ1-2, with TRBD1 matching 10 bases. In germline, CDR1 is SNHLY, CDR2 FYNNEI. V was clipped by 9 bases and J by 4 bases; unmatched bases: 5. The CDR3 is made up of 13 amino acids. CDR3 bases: TGTGCCAGAGGGGGGACAGGGGCCTATGGCTACACCTTC. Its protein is CARGGTGAYGYTF.

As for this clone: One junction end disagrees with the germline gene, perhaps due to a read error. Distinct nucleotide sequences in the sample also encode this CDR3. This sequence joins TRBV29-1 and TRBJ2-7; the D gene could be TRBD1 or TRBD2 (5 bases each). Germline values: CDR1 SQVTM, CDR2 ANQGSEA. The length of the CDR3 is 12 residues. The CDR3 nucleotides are TGCAGCGTGGGGGACCCCGACTACGAGCAGTACTTT. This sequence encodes CSVGDPDYEQYF.

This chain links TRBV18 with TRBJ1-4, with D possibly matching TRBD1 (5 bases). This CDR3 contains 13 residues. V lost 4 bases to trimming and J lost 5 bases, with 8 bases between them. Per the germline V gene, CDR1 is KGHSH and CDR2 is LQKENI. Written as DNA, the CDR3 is TGTGCCAGCTCACGGGGGGAAAATGAAAAACTGTTTTTT. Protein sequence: CASSRGENEKLFF.

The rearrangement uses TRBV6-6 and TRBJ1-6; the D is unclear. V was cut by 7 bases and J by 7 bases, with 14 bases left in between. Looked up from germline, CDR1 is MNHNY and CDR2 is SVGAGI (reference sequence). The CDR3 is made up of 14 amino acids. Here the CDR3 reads CASTSTLGNSPLHF. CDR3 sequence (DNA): TGTGCCAGCACCTCGACCCTGGGCAATTCACCCCTCCACTTT.

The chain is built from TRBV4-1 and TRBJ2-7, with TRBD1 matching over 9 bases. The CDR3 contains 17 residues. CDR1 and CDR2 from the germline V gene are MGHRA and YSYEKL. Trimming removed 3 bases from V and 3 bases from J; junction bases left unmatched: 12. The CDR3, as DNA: TGCGCCAGCAGCCATTACGCCCGGACAGGGGCGAGCTACGAGCAGTACTTC. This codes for CASSHYARTGASYEQYF.